Sequencing of this T cell receptor (beta chain) was carried out in a study of T cells in Graves' hyperthyroidism and ophthalmopathy. This clonotype has ten or more counts. Trimming took 8 bases from V and 4 from J, leaving 13 bases between them. Germline V gene sequence: CDR1 GTSNPN, CDR2 SVGIG (reference sequence). This CDR3 is 12 amino acids long. TCR beta CDR3 regions were amplified from RNA transcripts. First-round RT-PCR with HTBI primers amplified the TCR CDR3 region. TCRdb re-called the multiplex PCR reads through MiXCR, storing one row per CDR3 protein. This sample carries a few hundred thousand distinct CDR3 sequences, around 16% of them seen once, and the ten largest clones take 6.5% to 8%.

The TCR was taken from a woman in her 30s with Graves' hyperthyroidism. The rearrangement links TRBV30 to TRBJ2-3; D is uncertain. Sequenced input: blood. In DNA, the CDR3 is TGTGCCCTGACTTTGGGGTCAGATACGCAGTATTTT. The encoded protein is CALTLGSDTQYF.